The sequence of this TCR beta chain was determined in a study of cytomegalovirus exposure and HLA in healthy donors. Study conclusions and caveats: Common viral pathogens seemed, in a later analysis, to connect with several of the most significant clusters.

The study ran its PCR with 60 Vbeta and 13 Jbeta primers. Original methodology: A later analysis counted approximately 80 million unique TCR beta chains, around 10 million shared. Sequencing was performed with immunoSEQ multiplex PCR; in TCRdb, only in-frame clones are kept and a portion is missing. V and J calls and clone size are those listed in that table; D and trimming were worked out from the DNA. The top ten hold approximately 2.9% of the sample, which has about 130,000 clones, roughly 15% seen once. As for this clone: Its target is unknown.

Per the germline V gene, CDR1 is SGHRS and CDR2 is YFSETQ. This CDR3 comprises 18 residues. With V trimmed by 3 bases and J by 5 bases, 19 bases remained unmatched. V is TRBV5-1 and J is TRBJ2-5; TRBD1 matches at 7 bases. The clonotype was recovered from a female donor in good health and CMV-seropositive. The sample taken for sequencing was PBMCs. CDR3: CASSSKGAIGQVGETQYF. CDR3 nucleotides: TGCGCCAGCAGCTCTAAAGGAGCGATAGGACAGGTTGGGGAGACCCAGTACTTC.